The next 31 T cell receptor beta chains were all read from a single sample in a study of shared clonotypes between healthy human individuals. TCRdb's table, derived via immunoSEQ multiplex PCR, lists solely in-frame clones and lacks some. This table has roughly 700,000 clones, about 74% appearing once. The sequenced sample consisted of memory CD4+ T cells sorted from blood. Noted subset: CD45RA-negative fraction. Every receptor here comes from a woman aged 25 to 45 in good health.

CDR3 coding DNA: TGTGCCAGCTCACCAAACTTTGCCACTCGAGGCTACGAGCAGTACTTC. Translation: CASSPNFATRGYEQYF. The chain couples TRBV18 to TRBJ2-7; D gene ambiguous. V was shortened by 2 bases and J by 3 bases, with 17 bases between the two germline ends. Germline V gene data show CDR1 as KGHSH and CDR2 as LQKENI. CDR3 size: 16 residues.

The chain uses TRBV6-1 and TRBJ1-2, with TRBD1 matching 9 bases. After removal of 4 bases from V and 3 bases from J, the junction contained 6 bases not matched to a gene. CDR1 is MNHNS, CDR2 SASEGT, per germline. This CDR3 spans 15 amino acids. The CDR3 spells CASSGRQGGDYGYTF. The DNA of the CDR3 is TGTGCCAGCAGTGGAAGACAGGGGGGAGACTATGGCTACACCTTC.

V usage is TRBV10-1 and J usage is TRBJ2-7; TRBD1 agrees at 7 bases. Trimming removed 2 bases from V and 2 bases from J; junction bases left unmatched: 3. Germline V gene sequence: CDR1 WNHNN, CDR2 SYGVQD (reference sequence). The CDR3 is made up of 14 amino acids. The CDR3, as DNA: TGCGCCAGCAGTGAGGCACAGGGGCCCTACGAGCAGTACTTC. Translating gives CASSEAQGPYEQYF.

The DNA for the CDR3 is TGCGCCAGCAGCATCCGGACTAGCGGGAACACCGGGGAGCTGTTTTTT. Amino acid sequence: CASSIRTSGNTGELFF. V is TRBV5-1 and J is TRBJ2-2; 10 bases are a match to TRBD2. The J segment lost 1 base and the V segment lost 4 bases, leaving 4 bases of the junction unmatched. The CDR3 has 16 residues. Per germline, CDR1 SGHRS and CDR2 YFSETQ.

This CDR3 is CASSPREHDRGYGYTF. DNA for the CDR3: TGTGCCAGCAGCCCACGAGAGCACGACAGAGGATATGGCTACACCTTC. The chain uses TRBV27 and TRBJ1-2; D may be TRBD1 (5 bases). This CDR3 comprises 16 residues. Germline V gives CDR1 MNHEY, CDR2 SMNVEV (reference sequence). V was cut by 6 bases and J by 5 bases, with 22 bases left in between.

This clone was counted a few times. V and J are TRBV10-3 and TRBJ2-7, with 11 bases identical to TRBD2. V trimming: 4 bases; J trimming: 6 bases; junction bases outside the gene matches: 8. This CDR3 has 15 residues. CDR1 and CDR2 from the germline V gene are ENHRY and SYGVKD. Here the CDR3 DNA reads TGTGCCATCAGTGTAGCGGGAGGGAGTTTTCGCGAGCAGTACTTC. Translated: CAISVAGGSFREQYF.

The chain couples TRBV7-8 to TRBJ2-1; the match to TRBD2 covers 8 bases. Germline-derived CDR1 and CDR2 are SGHVS and FQNEAQ. The CDR3 has 16 residues. Losses at the gene ends were 5 bases for V and 3 bases for J; bases not matched to a gene: 9. The CDR3 protein is CASSPEAGADYNEQFF. Here the CDR3 DNA reads TGTGCCAGCAGCCCAGAAGCGGGAGCGGACTACAATGAGCAGTTCTTC.

V gene TRBV5-4 combines with J gene TRBJ2-1, with 7 bases lining up with TRBD2. Germline trimming cut 7 bases from V and 4 bases from J; bases unmatched to any gene: 8. Germline V gene data show CDR1 as SGHNT and CDR2 as YYREEE (reference sequence). This CDR3 is built from 14 residues. The CDR3, as DNA: TGTGCCAGCGAAATAGCGGGCCAGTACAATGAGCAGTTCTTC. Its translation is CASEIAGQYNEQFF. The variable domain in full, with the rest retrieved from reference TRBV5-4 and TRBJ2-1, is ETGVTQSPTHLIKTRGQQVTLRCSSQSGHNTVSWYQQALGQGPQFIFQYYREEENGRGNFPPRFSGLQFPNYSSELNVNALELDDSALYLCASEIAGQYNEQFFGPGTRLTVL.

The chain joins TRBV7-9 to TRBJ2-5, with TRBD1 matching over 7 bases. Germline lookup yields CDR1 SEHNR and CDR2 FQNEAQ (reference sequence). CDR3 length: 14 residues. V shed 0 bases, J shed 9 bases, and the junction held 7 bases outside the gene matches. The CDR3 sequence is CASSLATGQDAQYF. The CDR3 nucleotides are TGTGCCAGCAGCTTAGCAACTGGACAGGATGCCCAGTACTTC.

The V call is TRBV27, the J call TRBJ2-2; 9 positions match TRBD2. The CDR3 has 14 residues. The germline V gene has CDR1 MNHEY and CDR2 SMNVEV (reference sequence). V lost 6 bases, J lost 7 bases, and 6 bases stayed unmatched. This CDR3 is CASRNSGSNGELFF. CDR3 DNA: TGTGCCAGCAGAAATAGCGGGAGTAACGGGGAGCTGTTTTTT.

The chain has TRBV10-3 and TRBJ2-7; 11 nucleotides agree with TRBD2. Germline V gives CDR1 ENHRY, CDR2 SYGVKD. This CDR3 comprises 16 residues. V lost 2 bases, J lost 2 bases, and 5 bases stayed unmatched. CDR3 DNA sequence: TGTGCCATCAGTGAGCCGGGACTAGCGGCTACCTACGAGCAGTACTTC. Translation gives CAISEPGLAATYEQYF.

The chain joins TRBV5-1 to TRBJ2-1, with 11 nucleotides matching TRBD2. There are 16 residues in the CDR3. The V and J ends lost 4 bases and 9 bases, in that order; junction bases with no gene match: 12. Germline CDR1 SGHRS, CDR2 YFSETQ. CDR3 loop: CASSPEGLAAWAEQFF. The CDR3 DNA is TGCGCCAGCAGCCCTGAGGGACTAGCGGCCTGGGCTGAGCAGTTCTTC.

CDR3 in amino acids: CAWGSSGKGDTQYF. CDR3 DNA: TGTGCCTGGGGTTCTAGCGGGAAGGGAGATACGCAGTATTTT. The chain uses TRBV30 and TRBJ2-3; TRBD2 matches 9 bases. The CDR3 is 14 amino acids. V shed 5 bases, J shed 5 bases, and the junction held 8 bases outside the gene matches. The V gene's germline CDR1 is GTSNPN and CDR2 SVGIG (reference sequence).

This clone was counted a few times. The chain employs TRBV4-1 and TRBJ1-2; 8 nucleotides line up with TRBD1. The ends lost 8 bases at V and 4 bases at J; junction bases unmatched: 15. Germline CDR1 is MGHRA and CDR2 is YSYEKL. The CDR3 has 16 amino acids. The CDR3 DNA reads as TGCGCCAGCTCCCAAAGTGGGGCAGGGGGCGGCTATGGCTACACCTTC. As protein: CASSQSGAGGGYGYTF.

V gene TRBV5-4 combines with J gene TRBJ1-2; 7 bases are shared with TRBD1. V shed 4 bases, J shed 1 base, and the junction held 7 bases outside the gene matches. From germline, CDR1 is SGHNT and CDR2 YYREEE (reference sequence). The length of the CDR3 is 15 residues. The CDR3 is CASSGQAPDNYGYTF. In nucleotides, the CDR3 is TGTGCCAGCAGCGGACAGGCGCCTGATAACTATGGCTACACCTTC.

This chain connects TRBV9 to TRBJ1-2; no clear D. This CDR3 contains 13 residues. Germline CDR1 and CDR2: SGDLS and YYNGEE. V dropped 0 bases and J dropped 8 bases, with 11 bases sitting between them. CDR3 in DNA: TGTGCCAGCAGCGTAGGGTTGGGAGGAGGCTACACCTTC. Translated: CASSVGLGGGYTF.

V gene TRBV9 combines with J gene TRBJ1-1, with D perhaps matching TRBD1 (5 bases). V lost 3 bases to trimming and J lost 5 bases, with 11 bases between them. Germline V CDR1 and CDR2: SGDLS, YYNGEE. The CDR3 is made up of 13 amino acids. The CDR3 DNA is TGTGCCAGCAGCGGCACGGGGGGAACTGAAGCTTTCTTT. Its translation is CASSGTGGTEAFF.

This sequence joins TRBV30 and TRBJ2-7, with 9 nucleotides matching TRBD2. Germline V gives CDR1 GTSNPN, CDR2 SVGIG (reference sequence). V lost 2 bases, J lost 1 base, and 9 bases stayed unmatched. The CDR3 contains 16 residues. The CDR3 reads CAWSHSSGSWSYEQYF. The DNA of the CDR3 is TGTGCCTGGAGTCATAGTAGCGGGAGCTGGTCCTACGAGCAGTACTTC.

This chain links TRBV2 with TRBJ1-4; D is perhaps TRBD1 (5 bases). This CDR3 region has 15 residues. Trimming removed 7 bases at V and 10 bases at J, with 22 bases between. Germline CDR1 and CDR2: SNHLY and FYNNEI. In DNA, the CDR3 is TGTGCCAGCAATCCTACCGGGACGGGTAATCTAAAACTGTTTTTT. Its protein product is CASNPTGTGNLKLFF.

The gene calls are TRBV7-9 and TRBJ1-1; 7 bases align to TRBD1. V dropped 4 bases and J dropped 1; count of bases not matched to a gene: 3. Germline V gene lookup returns CDR1 SEHNR and CDR2 FQNEAQ (reference sequence). The CDR3 consists of 14 residues. The CDR3 is CASSSGQANTEAFF. CDR3 nucleotides: TGTGCCAGCAGCTCCGGACAGGCGAACACTGAAGCTTTCTTT.

The chain employs TRBV19 and TRBJ1-4; a weak D match, TRBD1 (5 bases). The CDR3 loop spans 15 amino acids. V was pared by 7 bases and J by 9 bases, with 21 bases between. Looked up from germline, CDR1 is LNHDA and CDR2 is SQIVND (reference sequence). In DNA form, the CDR3 reads TGTGCCAGTACCCCTGAGTCCGGGACGGGGAAAAAACTGTTTTTT. This translates into CASTPESGTGKKLFF. Full variable domain (remainder filled in from reference TRBV19 and TRBJ1-4): DGGITQSPKYLFRKEGQNVTLSCEQNLNHDAMYWYRQDPGQGLRLIYYSQIVNDFQKGDIAEGYSVSREKKESFPLTVTSAQKNPTAFYLCASTPESGTGKKLFFGSGTQLSVL.

The chain couples TRBV5-6 to TRBJ2-1; D remains unclear. The germline V gene has CDR1 SGHDT and CDR2 YYEEEE. The CDR3 is made up of 15 amino acids. The V end lost 2 bases, the J end lost 2 bases, and 11 bases lay between the germline ends. CDR3 amino acids: CASSFVRATYNEQFF. The CDR3 DNA sequence: TGTGCCAGCAGCTTTGTCCGGGCTACCTACAATGAGCAGTTCTTC.

This chain uses TRBV5-1 with TRBJ2-1, with TRBD1 matching over 8 bases. Germline V lookup: CDR1 SGHRS, CDR2 YFSETQ. The CDR3 sequence is 13 residues long. V was clipped by 4 bases and J by 5 bases; unmatched bases: 2. CDR3: CASSVGQDNEQFF. CDR3 nucleotides: TGCGCCAGCAGCGTGGGACAGGACAATGAGCAGTTCTTC. Supplemented by reference TRBV5-1 and TRBJ2-1, the full variable domain reads KAGVTQTPRYLIKTRGQQVTLSCSPISGHRSVSWYQQTPGQGLQFLFEYFSETQRNKGNFPGRFSGRQFSNSRSEMNVSTLELGDSALYLCASSVGQDNEQFFGPGTRLTVL.

A word on this clone: The DNA is left out, because the CDR3 cannot be placed on it with certainty; the CDR3 is given as TCRdb lists it. The chain is built from TRBV7-5 and TRBJ2-1; no check of the table's D call, TRBD2, against the DNA was made. TRBV7-5 is flagged as a pseudogene. The CDR3 sequence runs 16 residues, both termini included. CDR3 sequence: CASSLVAGGSYNEQFF.

The V and J genes are TRBV11-2 and TRBJ1-5, with no clear D. Germline CDR1 is SGHAT and CDR2 is FQNNGV. V lost 6 bases and J 0 bases, leaving 12 bases between the germline ends. The CDR3 runs 15 residues. The CDR3 region is CASRHFRYSNQPQHF. CDR3 coding DNA: TGTGCCAGCAGACACTTTCGATATAGCAATCAGCCCCAGCATTTT.

This clone was detected only once. The chain combines TRBV4-1 with TRBJ2-1, with a possible D match to TRBD2 (5 bases). V was clipped by 2 bases and J by 15 bases, with 11 bases between them. Germline V lookup: CDR1 MGHRA, CDR2 YSYEKL. This CDR3 comprises 11 residues. CDR3: CASSQRRISFF. The CDR3 nucleotides read TGCGCCAGCAGCCAAAGGAGGATTTCGTTCTTC.

The V call is TRBV6-7, the J call TRBJ1-5; possible D gene TRBD1, 5 bases. TRBV6-7 qualifies as an ORF whose function is uncertain. The ends were cut back, 5 bases at V and 0 bases at J, with 17 bases in the middle. The CDR3 sequence is 17 residues long. This chain's CDR3 is CASSTGGENYSNQPQHF. The CDR3 coding sequence is TGTGCCAGCAGTACCGGGGGGGAAAATTATAGCAATCAGCCCCAGCATTTT.

V gene TRBV23-1 combines with J gene TRBJ2-7; TRBD1 matches at 10 bases. TRBV23-1 is an ORF; its function is uncertain. There are 17 residues in the CDR3. With 6 bases clipped from V and 0 bases from J, the junction kept 11 bases outside the gene matches. The DNA for the CDR3 is TGCGCCAGCAGCCCCGCTCCGGGACAGGGGAGCTCCTACGAGCAGTACTTC. Protein sequence: CASSPAPGQGSSYEQYF.

The chain recombines TRBV6-4 with TRBJ1-2, with D perhaps matching TRBD1 (5 bases). The CDR3 is 14 residues long. Germline V gene sequence: CDR1 MRHNA, CDR2 SNTAGT. V lost 0 bases and J 4 bases, leaving 9 bases between the germline ends. CDR3 DNA: TGTGCCAGCAGTGACTCGGGAGGGGCCTATGGCTACACCTTC. Protein product: CASSDSGGAYGYTF.

This clone showed up just a few times. The V and J genes are TRBV21-1 and TRBJ2-1. TRBV21-1 is marked as a pseudogene. The CDR3 sequence is 15 residues long. The CDR3 DNA reads as TGTGCCAGCAGCTGTCCCGGGACCAATTACAATGAGCAGTTCTTC. Its protein is CASSCPGTNYNEQFF.

CDR3 protein: CSVGGSEQFF. CDR3 nucleotide sequence: TGCAGCGTTGGGGGTTCTGAGCAGTTCTTC. J is TRBJ2-1 and V is TRBV29-1; unclear D gene. The CDR3 runs 10 residues. The V gene's germline CDR1 is SQVTM and CDR2 ANQGSEA. V dropped 4 bases and J dropped 9 bases, with 7 bases sitting between them.